These 25 T cell receptor beta chains share one sample of origin, sequenced in a study of OX40 agonist ivuxolimab in advanced cancers. Measured with immunoSEQ multiplex PCR; TCRdb has only the in-frame clones, and not every one. Of approximately 54,000 clones listed, approximately 90% are singletons. Specimen: CD4+ or CD8+ T cells sorted from blood, collected in a trial of the OX40 agonist ivuxolimab. The source of these receptors is an adult with an advanced solid tumor such as melanoma, head and neck, liver or kidney cancer.

This clone has just one count. The chain links TRBV27 to TRBJ1-5; 7 bases match TRBD1. CDR3 length: 16 amino acids. The V gene end was trimmed by 0 bases and the J gene end by 3 bases; junction bases not matched to a gene: 5. Germline loops: CDR1 MNHEY, CDR2 SMNVEV (reference sequence). The CDR3 DNA reads as TGTGCCAGCAGTTTATCGGGCCAGGGGGTCAATCAGCCCCAGCATTTT. This translates into CASSLSGQGVNQPQHF.

This chain links TRBV5-4 with TRBJ1-1, with D unclear. This CDR3 region has 13 residues. Looked up from germline, CDR1 is SGHNT and CDR2 is YYREEE (reference sequence). Trimming took 3 bases from V and 4 from J, leaving 10 bases between them. DNA of the CDR3: TGTGCCAGCAGCTCACGGGAGAGCACTGAAGCTTTCTTT. The encoded protein is CASSSRESTEAFF.

A remark on this clone: The CDR3 does not close with the conserved phenylalanine or tryptophan, likely indicating a read error. Here the CDR3 reads CASSIYDGEQYL. Written as DNA, the CDR3 is TGTGCCAGTAGTATATACGACGGCGAGCAGTACTTA. This chain joins TRBV19 and TRBJ2-7; the D is unclear. This CDR3 is built from 12 residues. Trimming shortened V by 2 bases and J by 6 bases, and 8 bases separated the two germline ends. Looked up from germline, CDR1 is LNHDA and CDR2 is SQIVND (reference sequence).

There are a few counts of this clone. The V call is TRBV6-5, the J call TRBJ1-2; D may be TRBD1 (5 bases). The V gene's germline CDR1 is MNHEY and CDR2 SVGAGI. Trimming pared 0 bases from V and 8 bases from J, leaving 7 bases between. This CDR3 has 12 residues. In DNA, the CDR3 is TGTGCCAGCAGTTACTCGGGGGGAGGCTACACCTTC. Translation gives CASSYSGGGYTF.

J is TRBJ2-1 and V is TRBV7-8; D gene unclear. The ends were cut back, 3 bases at V and 6 bases at J, with 6 bases in the middle. The CDR3 totals 12 residues. Germline V gene data show CDR1 as SGHVS and CDR2 as FQNEAQ. The CDR3 protein is CASSFSVNEQFF. The CDR3 DNA sequence: TGTGCCAGCAGCTTTTCTGTCAATGAGCAGTTCTTC.

The rearrangement joins TRBV29-1 to TRBJ2-1, with TRBD1 identical over 8 bases. This CDR3 is built from 15 residues. Trimming took 5 bases from V and 7 from J; bases not matched to a gene: 13. Looked up from germline, CDR1 is SQVTM and CDR2 is ANQGSEA. CDR3 sequence (DNA): TGCAGCGTTTCTCTAGGGACAGGCCCCTGGAATGAGCAGTTCTTC. Residues: CSVSLGTGPWNEQFF.

The chain uses TRBV30 and TRBJ1-5; the D gene is possibly TRBD1 (5 bases). Per germline, CDR1 GTSNPN and CDR2 SVGIG (reference sequence). V was cut by 1 base and J by 0 bases, with 10 bases left in between. The CDR3 contains 15 residues. The CDR3 here is CAWSGGFYSNQPQHF. CDR3 nucleotides: TGTGCCTGGAGTGGGGGGTTCTATAGCAATCAGCCCCAGCATTTT.

This clone occurred once. The genes are TRBV6-1 and TRBJ2-4; tentatively, D is TRBD1 (6 bases). CDR1 is MNHNS and CDR2 is SASEGT in the germline V gene. CDR3 length: 11 amino acids. The V gene lost 5 bases and the J gene lost 13 bases, with 12 bases spanning the gap. In DNA, the CDR3 is TGTGCCAGCAGTTACAACAGGGAGCAGTACTTC. Amino acid sequence: CASSYNREQYF.

J is TRBJ1-1 and V is TRBV5-5; a weak D match, TRBD1 (6 bases). This CDR3 has 15 amino acids. Trimming took off 2 bases at V and 4 bases at J, with 15 bases between the two ends. In germline, CDR1 is SGHKS, CDR2 YYEKEE (reference sequence). The CDR3 nucleotides are TGTGCCAGCAGCTTACCGGGGGCTAGAGGCACTGAAGCTTTCTTT. Translated: CASSLPGARGTEAFF.

This chain uses TRBV15 with TRBJ1-5; 10 bases agree with TRBD1. Germline-derived CDR1 and CDR2 are LNHNV and YYDKDF (reference sequence). The V gene end was trimmed by 1 base and the J gene end by 8 bases; junction bases not matched to a gene: 8. The CDR3 contains 16 residues. CDR3 region: CATSRAEDRGGEPQHF. The DNA for the CDR3 is TGTGCCACCAGCAGAGCCGAGGACAGGGGGGGAGAGCCCCAGCATTTT.

The chain links TRBV6-5 to TRBJ2-7; D possibly corresponds to TRBD1 (6 bases). The germline CDR1 and CDR2 sequences are MNHEY and SVGAGI. V lost 0 bases, J lost 6 bases, and 9 bases lay in between. This CDR3 has 13 residues. This chain's CDR3 is CASSYSDSGEQYF. The CDR3, as DNA: TGTGCCAGCAGTTACTCGGACAGTGGCGAGCAGTACTTC.

The V and J genes are TRBV30 and TRBJ2-1; D may be TRBD2 (6 bases). Trimming stripped 0 bases from V and 0 bases from J, with 12 bases between. This CDR3 is 16 amino acids long. Germline-derived CDR1 and CDR2 are GTSNPN and SVGIG (reference sequence). Written as DNA, the CDR3 is TGTGCCTGGAGTGTGAGGAGCGGGCGCTCCTACAATGAGCAGTTCTTC. It codes for CAWSVRSGRSYNEQFF.

This clone came up once. This chain uses TRBV7-9 with TRBJ1-3, with no clear D. This CDR3 has 16 residues. Germline loops: CDR1 SEHNR, CDR2 FQNEAQ (reference sequence). V was clipped by 4 bases and J by 1 base, with 14 bases between them. CDR3 amino acids: CASSSSYGGSGNTIYF. The CDR3 region has the DNA TGTGCCAGCAGCTCCTCGTACGGAGGTTCTGGAAACACCATATATTTT.

The genes are TRBV5-4 and TRBJ2-7; 10 bases are shared with TRBD2. This CDR3 spans 18 amino acids. Germline V gene sequence: CDR1 SGHNT, CDR2 YYREEE (reference sequence). The trim removed 6 bases at V and 5 bases at J, leaving 20 bases unmatched. In DNA, the CDR3 is TGTGCCAGCAACAAATTCCCCTCTAGCGGGAGAATTGCGCACGAGCAGTACTTC. As protein: CASNKFPSSGRIAHEQYF.

V usage is TRBV7-9 and J usage is TRBJ2-1; D possibly matches TRBD1 or TRBD2 (5 bases each). The CDR3 spans 16 residues. Trimming took off 5 bases at V and 4 bases at J, with 18 bases between the two ends. Germline CDR1 and CDR2: SEHNR and FQNEAQ (reference sequence). This CDR3 reads CASSPRDGGTYNEQFF. CDR3 nucleotide sequence: TGTGCCAGCAGCCCCCGGGACGGTGGGACGTACAATGAGCAGTTCTTC.

This clone was found once. V and J are TRBV6-5 and TRBJ1-2; 11 bases fit TRBD1. Trimming at V came to 5 bases and at J to 4 bases, leaving 6 bases not matched to a gene. The CDR3 totals 15 residues. From germline, CDR1 is MNHEY and CDR2 SVGAGI. The CDR3 here is CASSTGTGGLYGYTF. CDR3 DNA sequence: TGTGCCAGCAGTACCGGGACAGGGGGACTCTATGGCTACACCTTC.

This clone was recorded only once. CDR3 bases: TGCGCCAGCAGCCTCCGTCGGGGGATGAACACTGAAGCTTTCTTT. Translating it yields CASSLRRGMNTEAFF. The chain joins TRBV4-3 to TRBJ1-1; D possibly corresponds to TRBD1 (5 bases). The CDR3 totals 15 residues. Per the germline V gene, CDR1 is LGHNA and CDR2 is YSLEER. Trimming removed 4 bases at V and 0 bases at J, with 12 bases between.

The J gene is TRBJ2-1, the V gene TRBV9, with D unclear. Germline values: CDR1 SGDLS, CDR2 YYNGEE. V was pared by 5 bases and J by 3 bases, with 24 bases between. The CDR3 loop spans 18 amino acids. The chain's CDR3 is CASSDDGSGPNYYNEQFF. CDR3 in DNA: TGTGCCAGCAGTGACGACGGTAGTGGACCTAACTACTACAATGAGCAGTTCTTC.

This chain connects TRBV4-3 to TRBJ2-1; D may be TRBD2 (5 bases). The germline V gene encodes CDR1 LGHNA and CDR2 YSLEER. V shed 2 bases and J shed 7 bases, with 21 bases lying between them. The CDR3 is 17 amino acids. The CDR3 DNA follows: TGCGCCAGCAGCCAATTTCCTGATAGCGAAAGAGGGAATGAGCAGTTCTTC. Translating gives CASSQFPDSERGNEQFF.

The gene calls are TRBV27 and TRBJ2-1; TRBD1 agrees at 12 bases. This CDR3 contains 16 residues. Per the germline V gene, CDR1 is MNHEY and CDR2 is SMNVEV (reference sequence). V trimming: 5 bases; J trimming: 8 bases; junction bases outside the gene matches: 10. The CDR3 loop reads CASSPTGQGAIYEQFF. The CDR3 DNA reads TGTGCCAGCAGTCCCACGGGACAGGGGGCTATCTATGAGCAGTTCTTC.

The rearrangement links TRBV7-3 to TRBJ2-7, with a possible D match to TRBD2 (5 bases). The CDR3 is 15 residues long. V lost 2 bases, J lost 3 bases, and 14 bases lay in between. Germline CDR1 SGHTA, CDR2 FQGTGA. The CDR3 sequence: CASSLGPGGDYEQYF. The CDR3 coding sequence is TGTGCCAGCAGCTTAGGCCCAGGAGGAGACTACGAGCAGTACTTC. The full variable domain, in which reference TRBV7-3 and TRBJ2-7 provide the parts outside the CDR3, is GAGVSQTPSNKVTEKGKYVELRCDPISGHTALYWYRQSLGQGPEFLIYFQGTGAADDSGLPNDRFFAVRPEGSVSTLKIQRTERGDSAVYLCASSLGPGGDYEQYFGPGTRLTVT.

This chain connects TRBV9 to TRBJ2-3; D may be TRBD2 (5 bases). The germline CDR1 and CDR2 sequences are SGDLS and YYNGEE. The ends were cut back, 4 bases at V and 4 bases at J, with 16 bases in the middle. The CDR3 is made up of 15 amino acids. The DNA of the CDR3 is TGTGCCAGCAGCCCCCGGGGTAGGCCAGCAGATACGCAGTATTTT. Protein product: CASSPRGRPADTQYF.

V is TRBV14 and J is TRBJ2-7; TRBD1 is a possible D gene (6 bases). Per the germline V gene, CDR1 is SGHDN and CDR2 is FVKESK. The CDR3 is made up of 16 amino acids. V was shortened by 0 bases and J by 3 bases, with 15 bases between the two germline ends. The CDR3 spells CASSQEGQPLYYEQYF. The DNA for the CDR3 is TGTGCCAGCAGCCAAGAAGGACAGCCGCTGTACTACGAGCAGTACTTC. Combining the CDR3 with reference TRBV14 and TRBJ2-7 gives the whole variable domain EAGVTQFPSHSVIEKGQTVTLRCDPISGHDNLYWYRRVMGKEIKFLLHFVKESKQDESGMPNNRFLAERTGGTYSTLKVQPAELEDSGVYFCASSQEGQPLYYEQYFGPGTRLTVT.

This clone was detected only once. The rearrangement links TRBV7-8 to TRBJ2-7; D is perhaps TRBD1 or TRBD2 (7 bases each). CDR1 and CDR2 (germline): SGHVS, FQNEAQ. This CDR3 is built from 15 residues. Trimming took 3 bases from V and 2 from J, leaving 14 bases between them. In DNA form, the CDR3 reads TGTGCCAGCAGCTTCATCAGGGGGGGCGCCTACGAGCAGTACTTC. This codes for CASSFIRGGAYEQYF.

The J gene is TRBJ1-1, the V gene TRBV27; no clear D gene. CDR1 and CDR2 from the germline V gene are MNHEY and SMNVEV (reference sequence). This CDR3 comprises 14 residues. V was trimmed by 7 bases and J by 1 base, leaving 13 bases between them. DNA for the CDR3: TGTGCCAGCACTATGACCGGAACGAACACTGAAGCTTTCTTT. It is translated as CASTMTGTNTEAFF.